The source of this T cell receptor (beta chain) is a study of blood T cell repertoires in COVID-19. Repertoires were generated with immunoSEQ multiplex PCR, while TCRdb's copy carries only in-frame clones and drops some. This sample has 200,000 to 250,000 clones, with approximately 75% found just once. The ends were cut back, 4 bases at V and 1 base at J, with 16 bases in the middle. This CDR3 region has 16 residues. The germline CDR1 and CDR2 sequences are SEHNR and FQNEAQ (reference sequence). Specimen: PBMCs or T cells enriched from blood (not recorded which). The chain joins TRBV7-9 to TRBJ2-5; perhaps TRBD1 as D (6 bases). This TCR was recovered from a man in his forties who had recovered from COVID-19. The CDR3 here is CASSSEGQIRQETQYF. The CDR3 region has the DNA TGTGCCAGCAGCTCAGAGGGACAAATCCGCCAAGAGACCCAGTACTTC.